This is a list of T cell receptor beta chains from one sample in a study of blood T cell repertoires in COVID-19. Libraries were prepared by immunoSEQ multiplex PCR; TCRdb keeps only in-frame clonotypes and omits some of them. The table has around 120,000 clones, approximately 90% seen once; the top ten hold roughly 1.9%. Sequences were obtained from peripheral blood. Receptor source: a human donor with active COVID-19. The donor label of this sample is uncertain. Both conserved end residues are part of each CDR3. Fields, in order: J gene, V gene, D gene, CDR3 DNA, CDR3 protein. The D gene is left open where the match is weak.

>TRBJ2-2|TRBV7-9|-
TGTGCCAGCAGCTTAGCGTTTGGGGGGAGCACCGGGGAGCTGTTTTTT
CASSLAFGGSTGELFF
>TRBJ1-6|TRBV6-1|-
TGTGCCAGCAGTGCTTACACTCCTACAGATAATAATTCACCCCTCCACTTT
CASSAYTPTDNNSPLHF
>TRBJ2-5|TRBV19|-
TGTGCCAGTAGTATATTTGTGTCAGAAGAGACCCAGTACTTC
CASSIFVSEETQYF
>TRBJ2-2|TRBV18|TRBD2
TGTGCCAGCTCACCAGGACTAGCGGTGAACACCGGGGAGCTGTTTTTT
CASSPGLAVNTGELFF
>TRBJ2-7|TRBV11-2|TRBD1
TGTGCCAGCAGCTTAGATGGGACAGGGGATCACGAGCAGTACTTC
CASSLDGTGDHEQYF
>TRBJ2-1|TRBV12-5|-
TGTGCTAGTGGTTTAGACCCCCTTGCCCTGACGGGTGGAACCTACAATGAGCAGTTCTTC
CASGLDPLALTGGTYNEQFF
>TRBJ2-6|TRBV3-1/TRBV3-2|TRBD2
TGTGCCAGCAGCCAAGGAACTAGCGGGGTCTACTCTGGGGCCAACGTCCTGACTTTC
CASSQGTSGVYSGANVLTF
>TRBJ2-2|TRBV7-2|TRBD1
TGTGCCAGCAGCTTATCCAAGGGGGCCATCGGGGAGCTGTTTTTT
CASSLSKGAIGELFF
>TRBJ1-6|TRBV9|-
TGTGCCAGCAGCGTACGGGGAGAGAATTCACCCCTCCACTTT
CASSVRGENSPLHF
>TRBJ1-6|TRBV5-1|-
TGCGCCAGCAGCCCGAGCTCCTATAATTCACCCCTCCACTTT
CASSPSSYNSPLHF
>TRBJ1-4|TRBV5-5|-
TGTGCCAGCAGCTTGGACAGCCATAATGAAAAACTGTTTTTT
CASSLDSHNEKLFF
>TRBJ1-5|TRBV20-1|-
TGCAGTGCTAGTCGGGGAGAGGACTCGACTTATCGTCAGCCCCAGCATTTT
CSASRGEDSTYRQPQHF
>TRBJ2-1|TRBV6-6|-
TGTGCCAGCAGTTACTCGGTACACCCTCCCTACAATGAGCAGTTCTTC
CASSYSVHPPYNEQFF